The clone carrying this T cell receptor beta chain was seen only a few times. Recent vaccinations or acute infections were absent in the healthy HIV-negative adult donors. Trimming cost V 0 bases and J 11 bases, with 10 bases left between them. The CDR3 covers 12 residues. Germline values: CDR1 MRHNA, CDR2 SNTAGT. The sample comes from a study of shared clonotypes between healthy human individuals. The authors loaded 200 ng DNA, some 32,000 T cell genomes, into sorted-subset replicate PCRs. The table came from immunoSEQ multiplex PCR; TCRdb's copy has only in-frame clones and leaves some out. The repertoire holds 2.5 million or so clones, with approximately 92% as singletons.

Sequenced sample: naive CD4+ T cells sorted from blood. Subset denoted: CD45RA+ positively selected. The chain couples TRBV6-4 to TRBJ1-1; no firm D call. The receptor's source is a man aged 18 to 35 in good health. Written as DNA, the CDR3 is TGTGCCAGCAGTGACTCGGGCAGCCTGGCTTTCTTT. This codes for CASSDSGSLAFF.